These T cell receptor beta chains were read from a single sample in a study of CD8 T cells in ankylosing spondylitis. MiXCR, run by TCRdb on the 5' RACE reads, gives a single entry per CDR3 protein. The sample carries about 800,000 distinct CDR3 sequences, 10% to 15% recorded once. Specimen: blood, either unsorted or a sorted T cell fraction (not recorded which). These TCRs come from a male donor with ankylosing spondylitis. Each CDR3 is given with its conserved first and last residue. A D gene is named only where the DNA matches it firmly. Clone size is not always given. Where it is, it says once, few, many or a class for expanded clones.

cdr3_aa	cdr3_nt	j_call	v_call	d_call	clone_size
CSAPRWTSGGTDTQYF	TGCAGTGCACCACGATGGACTAGCGGGGGCACAGATACGCAGTATTTT	TRBJ2-3	TRBV20-1	TRBD2	NA
CASSRLRERTDTQYF	TGTGCCAGCAGTCGCCTCCGGGAGCGGACAGATACGCAGTATTTT	TRBJ2-3	TRBV6-1	NA	NA
CASSYGQIYTF	TGTGCCAGCAGTTATGGCCAGATATACACCTTC	TRBJ1-2	TRBV6-5	NA	many
CSARDHRGATDTQYF	TGCAGTGCTAGAGATCATCGAGGGGCCACAGATACGCAGTATTTT	TRBJ2-3	TRBV20-1	NA	many
CASSLSGTDYGYTF	TGTGCCAGCAGCCTTTCCGGGACAGACTATGGCTACACCTTC	TRBJ1-2	TRBV28	TRBD1	NA
CASSLLRENEQFF	TGTGCCAGCAGCCTTCTGAGGGAGAATGAGCAGTTCTTC	TRBJ2-1	TRBV11-1	NA	NA
CASEGLGPGYTF	TGTGCTTCGGAGGGACTTGGTCCGGGCTACACCTTC	TRBJ1-2	TRBV6-2/TRBV6-3	NA	few
CASSLSSSRGEQFF	TGTGCCAGCAGCTTATCTTCTTCCCGGGGTGAGCAGTTCTTC	TRBJ2-1	TRBV7-9	NA	NA
CSAPPRNIYYGYTF	TGCAGTGCCCCGCCCAGGAACATCTACTATGGCTACACCTTC	TRBJ1-2	TRBV20-1	NA	many
CASNTGPTEAFF	TGTGCCAGCAACACAGGGCCCACTGAAGCTTTCTTT	TRBJ1-1	TRBV6-1	NA	few
CASSSQSSYNEQFF	TGCGCCAGCAGCTCTCAAAGCTCCTACAATGAGCAGTTCTTC	TRBJ2-1	TRBV5-1	NA	many
CASSPFRDMQYF	TGTGCCAGCAGCCCTTTCCGGGACATGCAGTACTTC	TRBJ2-7	TRBV6-5	NA	few
CASSYRPGPTNEKLFF	TGCGCCAGCAGTTACCGCCCTGGGCCGACTAATGAAAAACTGTTTTTT	TRBJ1-4	TRBV10-1	NA	NA
CAISDARGGDTQYF	TGTGCCATCAGTGACGCGAGGGGGGGAGATACGCAGTATTTT	TRBJ2-3	TRBV10-3	NA	many
CASSGTGPKEKAFF	TGCGCCAGCAGCGGGACGGGGCCTAAGGAGAAAGCTTTCTTT	TRBJ1-1	TRBV5-1	NA	many
CASSLGRVGTEAFF	TGCGCCAGCAGCTTGGGCAGGGTGGGAACTGAAGCTTTCTTT	TRBJ1-1	TRBV5-1	NA	NA
CSTIRGNTGELFF	TGCAGTACCATCCGAGGGAACACCGGGGAGCTGTTTTTT	TRBJ2-2	TRBV20-1	NA	NA
CASSPTLLGDTQYF	TGTGCCAGCAGTCCAACGCTTTTAGGAGATACGCAGTATTTT	TRBJ2-3	TRBV27	NA	NA
CATSRATGGYEQYF	TGTGCCACCAGCAGAGCGACAGGGGGCTACGAGCAGTACTTC	TRBJ2-7	TRBV15	TRBD1	NA
CASSPRKGARDTEAFF	TGTGCCAGCAGCCCTCGGAAGGGGGCGAGAGACACTGAAGCTTTCTTT	TRBJ1-1	TRBV6-2/TRBV6-3	TRBD1	few
CASSSGRFGTEAFF	TGTGCCAGCAGTTCGGGAAGGTTCGGCACTGAAGCTTTCTTT	TRBJ1-1	TRBV6-5	NA	NA
CASRSGTLLGYTF	TGTGCCAGCAGGTCCGGGACACTCCTTGGCTACACCTTC	TRBJ1-2	TRBV2	NA	many
CASSLGGGRTNEQFF	TGCGCCAGCAGCTTGGGAGGCGGGAGGACAAATGAGCAGTTCTTC	TRBJ2-1	TRBV5-1	TRBD2	many
CASSYLMDRGAGELFF	TGTGCCAGCAGTTACCTTATGGACAGGGGGGCCGGGGAGCTGTTTTTT	TRBJ2-2	TRBV6-5	TRBD1	NA
CASSQRLGPYGYTF	TGCGCCAGCAGTCAAAGGCTCGGCCCCTATGGCTACACCTTC	TRBJ1-2	TRBV4-3	NA	NA
CSARLAGGQDTQYF	TGCAGTGCTCGACTAGCGGGAGGACAAGATACGCAGTATTTT	TRBJ2-3	TRBV20-1	TRBD2	few
CATVDKTEAFF	TGTGCCACCGTGGACAAGACTGAAGCTTTCTTT	TRBJ1-1	TRBV6-5	NA	NA
CSARYPVTGELFF	TGCAGTGCTAGATACCCGGTTACCGGGGAGCTGTTTTTT	TRBJ2-2	TRBV20-1	NA	many
CSARGVDYDNEQFF	TGCAGTGCTAGAGGGGTGGATTATGACAATGAGCAGTTCTTC	TRBJ2-1	TRBV20-1	NA	few
CASSLGTGLDSPLHF	TGTGCCAGCAGCTTAGGGACAGGGTTGGACTCACCCCTCCACTTT	TRBJ1-6	TRBV5-4	TRBD1	NA
CASSPQWQGPEETQYF	TGTGCCAGCTCACCACAGTGGCAGGGACCCGAAGAGACCCAGTACTTC	TRBJ2-5	TRBV18	NA	NA
CASSQGGTASEQFF	TGCGCCAGCAGCCAGGGAGGGACCGCCAGTGAGCAGTTCTTC	TRBJ2-1	TRBV4-3	TRBD2	few